The 21 T cell receptor beta chains listed next were all sequenced from one sample in a study of T cell changes during pregnancy in multiple sclerosis. Only in-frame clones appear in the TCRdb table, and some are missing; sequencing was by immunoSEQ multiplex PCR. The sample yields approximately 16,000 clones, about 80% seen once. Sample: CD8+ T cells from peripheral blood mononuclear cells, taken after pregnancy. The receptors were gathered from a female donor in good health, enrolled as a control in a pregnancy study.

The V and J genes are TRBV14 and TRBJ2-7, with TRBD2 matching 15 bases. The CDR3 covers 19 residues. V was clipped by 3 bases and J by 2 bases; unmatched bases: 11. CDR1 SGHDN and CDR2 FVKESK come from the germline V gene. The DNA for the CDR3 is TGTGCCAGCAGCCATTCAGGACTAGCGGGGGGGCCAGTCCCCTACGAGCAGTACTTC. Its translation: CASSHSGLAGGPVPYEQYF.

The chain has TRBV5-8 and TRBJ2-7, with 9 bases that match TRBD2. With V trimmed by 1 base and J by 3 bases, 5 bases remained unmatched. This CDR3 spans 15 amino acids. The germline V gene encodes CDR1 SGHTS and CDR2 YDEGEE. CDR3 region: CASSLLAGVVYEQYF. CDR3 bases: TGTGCCAGCAGCTTGTTAGCGGGAGTTGTCTACGAGCAGTACTTC. Looking up the rest from reference TRBV5-8 and TRBJ2-7 gives the full variable domain: EAGVTQSPTHLIKTRGQQATLRCSPISGHTSVYWYQQALGLGLQFLLWYDEGEERNRGNFPPRFSGRQFPNYSSELNVNALELEDSALYLCASSLLAGVVYEQYFGPGTRLTVT.

The rearrangement uses TRBV2 and TRBJ2-1; 8 bases match TRBD2. The germline gives CDR1 SNHLY, CDR2 FYNNEI. The CDR3 consists of 17 residues. Trimming took 1 base from V and 8 from J; bases not matched to a gene: 13. CDR3 DNA sequence: TGTGCCAGCAGTGAAGGGGAGACCGGGACTAGGATTCATGAGCAGTTCTTC. Translated: CASSEGETGTRIHEQFF.

This rearrangement joins TRBV4-2 to TRBJ1-4; D ambiguous. The CDR3 is 14 amino acids. CDR1 and CDR2 (germline): LGHNA, YNFKEQ. Trimming stripped 1 base from V and 8 bases from J, with 11 bases between. The CDR3 DNA is TGTGCCAGCAGCCAAGTCGAGGGTCGGGAAAAACTGTTTTTT. Translation gives CASSQVEGREKLFF.

V gene TRBV9 combines with J gene TRBJ1-2; TRBD1 matches at 10 bases. The V and J ends lost 4 bases and 10 bases, in that order; junction bases with no gene match: 7. The length of the CDR3 is 13 residues. Germline loops: CDR1 SGDLS, CDR2 YYNGEE. CDR3 protein: CASSSGQGDHYTF. Written as DNA, the CDR3 is TGTGCCAGCAGCTCCGGACAGGGGGACCACTACACCTTC.

In this sample, this clone turned up a few times. This chain connects TRBV18 to TRBJ1-3; maybe TRBD1 (5 bases). The CDR3 is 16 amino acids. Trimming pared 0 bases from V and 4 bases from J, leaving 13 bases between. CDR1 is KGHSH, CDR2 LQKENI, per germline. The CDR3 nucleotides are TGTGCCAGCTCACCACCGGTCGAAGGGGCGGGAAACACCATATATTTT. It yields the protein CASSPPVEGAGNTIYF.

The chain has TRBV28 and TRBJ1-1; D call uncertain. Germline values: CDR1 MDHEN, CDR2 SYDVKM. The CDR3 is made up of 16 amino acids. V gave up 2 bases and J gave up 1 base, with 14 bases separating them. The CDR3 bases are TGTGCCAGCAGTTTAGGCCGAGATACAGCGAACACTGAAGCTTTCTTT. Residues: CASSLGRDTANTEAFF. Variable domain in full (rest from reference TRBV28 and TRBJ1-1): DVKVTQSSRYLVKRTGEKVFLECVQDMDHENMFWYRQDPGLGLRLIYFSYDVKMKEKGDIPEGYSVSREKKERFSLILESASTNQTSMYLCASSLGRDTANTEAFFGQGTRLTVV.

CDR3 amino acids: CASRLASSTDTQYF. CDR3 nucleotides: TGTGCCAGCAGGCTAGCGAGTTCGACAGATACGCAGTATTTT. The chain links TRBV2 to TRBJ2-3; a weak D match, TRBD2 (6 bases). Germline V gene sequence: CDR1 SNHLY, CDR2 FYNNEI. The germline V and J ends were trimmed by 6 bases and 3 bases, with 13 bases remaining between them. The CDR3 is made up of 14 amino acids.

The chain has TRBV5-6 and TRBJ2-7; 7 bases fit TRBD1. CDR1 is SGHDT and CDR2 is YYEEEE in the germline V gene. The V gene end was trimmed by 5 bases and the J gene end by 5 bases; junction bases not matched to a gene: 13. The CDR3 runs 15 residues. CDR3 sequence (DNA): TGTGCCAGCAGGACCCCGGGACAGCTCCCGGACGAGCAGTACTTC. This translates into CASRTPGQLPDEQYF.

The J gene is TRBJ1-2, the V gene TRBV9; D remains ambiguous. Trimming cost V 1 base and J 4 bases, with 20 bases left between them. The germline V gene encodes CDR1 SGDLS and CDR2 YYNGEE. The CDR3 is 17 residues long. In DNA form, the CDR3 reads TGTGCCAGCAGCGTACCCTCTTCGGGAAATAACTCCTATGGCTACACCTTC. Amino acids: CASSVPSSGNNSYGYTF.

The chain couples TRBV6-5 to TRBJ1-5; D gene unclear. The V gene's germline CDR1 is MNHEY and CDR2 SVGAGI. CDR3 size: 16 residues. Trimming took off 4 bases at V and 1 base at J, with 14 bases between the two ends. CDR3 sequence reads: CASSSPEQISNQPQHF. Here the CDR3 DNA reads TGTGCCAGCAGTTCTCCCGAACAGATCAGCAATCAGCCCCAGCATTTT.

This chain connects TRBV19 to TRBJ2-7; 7 positions agree with TRBD1. Germline V CDR1 and CDR2: LNHDA, SQIVND (reference sequence). This CDR3 contains 15 residues. The trim removed 1 base at V and 3 bases at J, leaving 6 bases unmatched. DNA for the CDR3: TGTGCCAGTAGTATAGCCCGGGACAGTTTCTACGAGCAGTACTTC. This codes for CASSIARDSFYEQYF.

This clone showed up just once. J is TRBJ2-7 and V is TRBV15, with D possibly TRBD1 on 7 matching bases. The CDR3 contains 15 residues. Germline CDR1 is LNHNV and CDR2 is YYDKDF (reference sequence). V lost 5 bases and J lost 8, with 22 bases in between. CDR3 loop: CATSPGGKEAEKQYF. CDR3 nucleotides: TGTGCCACCAGCCCAGGGGGGAAGGAGGCGGAGAAGCAGTACTTC.

The V and J genes are TRBV5-4 and TRBJ2-2, with 12 bases matching TRBD1. The CDR3 covers 16 residues. CDR1 is SGHNT, CDR2 YYREEE, per germline (reference sequence). Trimming removed 4 bases from V and 4 bases from J; junction bases left unmatched: 5. CDR3 sequence (DNA): TGTGCCAGCAGCCTATGGGACAGGGGGCGCACCGGGGAGCTGTTTTTT. It translates to CASSLWDRGRTGELFF.

This clone was found a few times. The chain uses TRBV6-1 and TRBJ2-4; 7 nucleotides match TRBD2. The CDR3 totals 14 residues. Germline trimming cut 0 bases from V and 5 bases from J; bases unmatched to any gene: 1. The germline V gene has CDR1 MNHNS and CDR2 SASEGT. Written as DNA, the CDR3 is TGTGCCAGCAGTGAAGCTGCGGGAGAAAACATTCAGTACTTC. Its translation is CASSEAAGENIQYF.

The V call is TRBV9, the J call TRBJ1-1, with TRBD1 matching 8 bases. Germline trimming cut 2 bases from V and 6 bases from J; bases unmatched to any gene: 3. CDR1 SGDLS and CDR2 YYNGEE come from the germline V gene. CDR3 length equals 13 residues. CDR3 sequence: CASSVQGAPEAFF. CDR3 coding DNA: TGTGCCAGCAGCGTCCAGGGGGCCCCTGAAGCTTTCTTT.

This chain links TRBV15 with TRBJ1-1; D remains unclear. The CDR3 has 14 residues. The germline V and J ends were trimmed by 7 bases and 6 bases, with 18 bases remaining between them. Germline V lookup: CDR1 LNHNV, CDR2 YYDKDF (reference sequence). The CDR3 DNA follows: TGTGCCACCACTTCGGGAGTGCTCGCGGCTGAAGCTTTCTTT. Protein sequence: CATTSGVLAAEAFF.

The V and J genes are TRBV27 and TRBJ1-4, with D possibly TRBD1 on 5 matching bases. Per germline, CDR1 MNHEY and CDR2 SMNVEV (reference sequence). The V end was cut by 0 bases, the J end by 4 bases, with 12 bases between. This CDR3 comprises 16 residues. In nucleotides, the CDR3 is TGTGCCAGCAGTTTATCGTTTAGGGGTCTTAATGAAAAACTGTTTTTT. As protein: CASSLSFRGLNEKLFF. The variable domain in full, completed from reference TRBV27 and TRBJ1-4, reads EAQVTQNPRYLITVTGKKLTVTCSQNMNHEYMSWYRQDPGLGLRQIYYSMNVEVTDKGDVPEGYKVSRKEKRNFPLILESPSPNQTSLYFCASSLSFRGLNEKLFFGSGTQLSVL.

V usage is TRBV7-9 and J usage is TRBJ1-5; D is perhaps TRBD1 (5 bases). In germline, CDR1 is SEHNR, CDR2 FQNEAQ (reference sequence). The V end was cut by 3 bases, the J end by 5 bases, with 14 bases between. There are 15 residues in the CDR3. The DNA for the CDR3 is TGTGCCAGCAGCTTCTCGGGGGACCGTTATCAGCCCCAGCATTTT. This encodes CASSFSGDRYQPQHF.

CDR3 bases: TGTGCCAGCAGCCGCGGACAGCTTAACTACGAGCAGTACTTC. It encodes CASSRGQLNYEQYF. The chain links TRBV5-6 to TRBJ2-7; D may be TRBD1 (6 bases). The V gene lost 4 bases and the J gene lost 3 bases, with 14 bases spanning the gap. CDR3 length equals 14 residues. Germline V gene sequence: CDR1 SGHDT, CDR2 YYEEEE. Full variable domain (remainder filled in from reference TRBV5-6 and TRBJ2-7): DAGVTQSPTHLIKTRGQQVTLRCSPKSGHDTVSWYQQALGQGPQFIFQYYEEEERQRGNFPDRFSGHQFPNYSSELNVNALLLGDSALYLCASSRGQLNYEQYFGPGTRLTVT.

This sequence joins TRBV6-1 and TRBJ2-5; 12 nucleotides align to TRBD1. The closer fit of TRBJ2-7 to the DNA end suggests the J call may be wrong. The CDR3 is made up of 16 amino acids. CDR1 and CDR2 from the germline V gene are MNHNS and SASEGT. Here the CDR3 DNA reads TGTGCCAGCAGTGAAGCGTCCGGGACAGGGGGCGCCGAGCAGTACTTC. Protein sequence: CASSEASGTGGAEQYF.